This TCR beta chain was recorded in a study of blood T cell repertoires in COVID-19 (dated by TCRdb to the early 2020s). For the wider study: The collaborator samples originated in the United States, Italy and Spain and spanned the acute and convalescent phases of COVID-19. Subjects who had been exposed to COVID-19, were actively infected with it, or had recovered from it provided the deeply sampled blood TCRbeta repertoires that made up the dataset. The sample metadata nearly always contained a de-identified subject ID, COVID-19 status, age in years and sex. The material from the prospective study consisted of cDNA or gDNA derived from T cells, B-cell-depleted T cells, or PBMCs. Where HLA class I and class II types were available, the types were taken from metadata supplied by the sample provider, not from assay-based typing. Samples were obtained from the ongoing ImmuneRACE study (first 160 participants) and from 950 to 1,500 subjects provided by 6 global collaborators. The repertoires were released in a freely available public database intended as a resource for research on the immune response to SARS-CoV-2.

V lost 6 bases and J lost 7 bases; the stretch between them is 21 bases long. Via the germline V gene (reference sequence), CDR1 is LNHDA and CDR2 SQIVND. The CDR3 starts with the cysteine, ends with the phenylalanine, and has 15 residues. Only the CDR3 region is kept as DNA, spanning 45 bases read in frame from base 1. For this clone: The clone's antigen remains unknown. Base-call qualities are not available, and no considerably larger clone is one nucleotide away.

TCRbeta CDR3 regions were amplified from genomic DNA by means of the immunoSEQ Assay, a bias-controlled multiplex PCR. The authors' analysis ran thus. Nucleated cell counts per sample were estimated from amplification of reference gene primers within the assay. Sequence reads were collapsed and filtered to measure the absolute abundance of every unique TCRbeta CDR3 rearrangement. For each sample, productive Simpson clonality was calculated by taking the square root of Simpson's diversity index across productive rearrangements. TCRdb limited this immuneACCESS table to in-frame rearrangements with V and J called. A share of clones is missing; checked studies link under half to unresolved V genes, and the rest is unexplained. That table furnishes V, J and clone size, whereas the DNA furnished D and trimming. The sample table lists some 700,000 clones, about nine tenths of them with a count of one. 0.2% to 0.3% of the sample rests with the top ten.

Each collaborating institution followed its own protocols to collect whole blood in K2EDTA tubes. For TCRbeta analysis, collaborators shipped samples as frozen whole blood, isolated PBMCs, or DNA extracted from either of those sample types. On the study overall, not on this receptor specifically: Clinical and demographic metadata were provided uncurated, with the amount varying by source and participant.

This clonotype was obtained from a woman aged 18 to 35 with acute or convalescent COVID-19. The chain links TRBV19 with TRBJ1-2; no confident D gene assignment can be made. The sequencing sample was made of peripheral blood. The CDR3 is CASRAPAVPWSGYTF. The bases are TGTGCCAGTAGGGCCCCAGCGGTCCCATGGAGTGGCTACACCTTC.